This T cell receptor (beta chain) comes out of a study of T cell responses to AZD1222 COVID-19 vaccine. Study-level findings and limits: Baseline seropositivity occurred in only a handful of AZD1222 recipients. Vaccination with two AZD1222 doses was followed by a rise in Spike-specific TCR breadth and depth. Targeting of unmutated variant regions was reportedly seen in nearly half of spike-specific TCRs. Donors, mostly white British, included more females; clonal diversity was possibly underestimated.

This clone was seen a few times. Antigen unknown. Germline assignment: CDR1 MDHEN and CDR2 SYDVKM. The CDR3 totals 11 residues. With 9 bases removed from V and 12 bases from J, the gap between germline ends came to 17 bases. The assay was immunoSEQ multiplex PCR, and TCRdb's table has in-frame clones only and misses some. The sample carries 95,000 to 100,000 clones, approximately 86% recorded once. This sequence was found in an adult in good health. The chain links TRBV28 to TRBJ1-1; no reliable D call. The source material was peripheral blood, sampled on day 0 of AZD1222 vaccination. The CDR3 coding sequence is TGTGCCAGTCTTAGGGAGCATGGACCTTTCTTT. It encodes CASLREHGPFF. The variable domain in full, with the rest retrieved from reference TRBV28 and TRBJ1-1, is DVKVTQSSRYLVKRTGEKVFLECVQDMDHENMFWYRQDPGLGLRLIYFSYDVKMKEKGDIPEGYSVSREKKERFSLILESASTNQTSMYLCASLREHGPFFGQGTRLTVV.